The source of this T cell receptor beta chain is a study of radiation and T cells in renal cell carcinoma. General observations from the study: Without pretreatment biopsies, baseline tumor clonotype presence was undetermined. Irradiated tumors had higher TCR clonality than control tumors.

Germline V gene lookup returns CDR1 SGHAT and CDR2 FQNNGV. V lost 3 bases, J lost 0 bases, and 6 bases lay in between. The CDR3 has 13 amino acids. On this clone itself: The antigen is unknown.

The treatment denotes: 15 Gy SBRT to primary tumor, nephrectomy 4 weeks later. Nephrectomy followed 15 Gy stereotactic body radiation by 4 weeks. Clones were read by immunoSEQ multiplex PCR, and TCRdb kept only the in-frame ones, dropping some. The sample lists more than 8,000 clones, roughly three fifths occurring once. The chain is built from TRBV11-2 and TRBJ2-7; no reliable D call. Sequences were derived from tumor tissue, sampled from a patient whose treatment included radiotherapy and nephrectomy. The source of this sequence is a man aged 60-69 years with renal cell carcinoma. CDR3 in amino acids: CASSFDFSYEQYF. As DNA, the CDR3 is TGTGCCAGCAGCTTCGACTTCTCCTACGAGCAGTACTTC.